Each of the 22 T cell receptor beta chains below was sequenced from the same sample in a study of cytomegalovirus exposure and HLA in healthy donors. PCR amplification relied on 60 Vbeta primers (plus 13 Jbeta primers). Sequenced by immunoSEQ multiplex PCR; TCRdb stores in-frame clones only, minus some. The table records about 160,000 clones, 75% to 90% of them present only once. Sequencing was done on a sample of PBMCs. The receptors stem from a woman between 18 and 29 years old in good health and CMV-seronegative.

V gene TRBV27 combines with J gene TRBJ2-7, with D maybe TRBD2 (5 bases). Trimming shortened V by 5 bases and J by 3 bases, and 20 bases separated the two germline ends. Germline V gene data show CDR1 as MNHEY and CDR2 as SMNVEV (reference sequence). The length of the CDR3 is 16 residues. The CDR3 loop is CASSPIEGLPLYEQYF. CDR3 DNA sequence: TGTGCCAGCAGTCCGATCGAGGGATTGCCCCTCTACGAGCAGTACTTC.

The table lists this clone with a count of one. The rearrangement links TRBV5-4 to TRBJ2-3, with 8 bases aligning to TRBD2. The CDR3 has 15 residues. The V segment lost 3 bases and the J segment 5 bases; nucleotides outside the gene matches: 8. Germline V CDR1 and CDR2: SGHNT, YYREEE (reference sequence). The CDR3 DNA reads as TGTGCCAGCAGCTACCCGGGACTAGGTGAAGATACGCAGTATTTT. It is translated as CASSYPGLGEDTQYF.

The chain employs TRBV30 and TRBJ1-4, with D unclear. The CDR3 sequence is 15 residues long. CDR1 is GTSNPN, CDR2 SVGIG, per germline (reference sequence). The V gene lost 2 bases and the J gene lost 5 bases, with 15 bases spanning the gap. CDR3 sequence: CAWSLTPIQNEKLFF. The CDR3 nucleotides read TGTGCCTGGAGTCTAACACCAATACAGAATGAAAAACTGTTTTTT.

This chain connects TRBV6-6 to TRBJ1-2; D gene ambiguous. This CDR3 is 16 amino acids long. The V end lost 0 bases, the J end lost 2 bases, and 13 bases lay between the germline ends. CDR1 is MNHNY, CDR2 SVGAGI, per germline (reference sequence). CDR3 protein: CASSYSRWEANYGYTF. As DNA, the CDR3 is TGTGCCAGCAGTTACTCCCGGTGGGAGGCCAACTATGGCTACACCTTC.

In this sample, this clone turned up once. The rearrangement joins TRBV29-1 to TRBJ2-3, with D perhaps TRBD1 (6 bases). CDR3 length: 14 amino acids. CDR1 is SQVTM and CDR2 is ANQGSEA in the germline V gene. V was trimmed by 8 bases and J by 2 bases, leaving 17 bases between them. CDR3 sequence: CSTLQGTATDTQYF. DNA for the CDR3: TGCAGCACATTGCAGGGGACCGCCACAGATACGCAGTATTTT.

The chain links TRBV28 to TRBJ2-5, with D tentatively TRBD2 (5 bases). TRBJ2-7 explains the end of the DNA better; the J call may be wrong. Germline CDR1 is MDHEN and CDR2 is SYDVKM. The CDR3 is 15 amino acids. The CDR3 protein is CASRGRALASYEQYF. The CDR3 DNA follows: TGTGCCAGCAGGGGTCGTGCGCTAGCATCCTACGAGCAGTACTTC.

A single count supports this clone. The chain has TRBV6-5 and TRBJ2-1; D might be TRBD2 (6 bases). CDR3 length: 13 residues. V lost 11 bases and J 8 bases, leaving 19 bases between the germline ends. Germline CDR1 and CDR2: MNHEY and SVGAGI. CDR3 loop: CAARLASSDEQFF. The CDR3 DNA reads TGTGCCGCCAGGCTAGCGAGTTCGGATGAGCAGTTCTTC.

The table lists this clone with a count of one. The genes are TRBV15 and TRBJ1-5; maybe TRBD1 (5 bases). V shed 3 bases and J shed 5 bases, with 14 bases lying between them. The germline CDR1 and CDR2 sequences are LNHNV and YYDKDF (reference sequence). The CDR3 contains 15 residues. The CDR3 DNA is TGTGCCACCAGCAGCTTCAGGGAAAGGGATCAGCCCCAGCATTTT. Amino acid sequence: CATSSFRERDQPQHF.

The chain is built from TRBV27 and TRBJ1-4, with TRBD1 as a possible D gene (6 bases). Trimming took 3 bases from V and 7 from J, leaving 15 bases between them. Germline CDR1 and CDR2: MNHEY and SMNVEV (reference sequence). The CDR3 sequence is 15 residues long. The CDR3 DNA reads as TGTGCCAGCAGTTTGCGGGGGGCGAGGATTGAAAAACTGTTTTTT. Protein: CASSLRGARIEKLFF. Full variable domain (rest looked up from reference TRBV27 and TRBJ1-4): EAQVTQNPRYLITVTGKKLTVTCSQNMNHEYMSWYRQDPGLGLRQIYYSMNVEVTDKGDVPEGYKVSRKEKRNFPLILESPSPNQTSLYFCASSLRGARIEKLFFGSGTQLSVL.

The chain recombines TRBV6-5 with TRBJ1-3, with D possibly TRBD1 on 5 matching bases. With 4 bases removed from V and 2 bases from J, the gap between germline ends came to 12 bases. The CDR3 loop spans 15 amino acids. The V gene's germline CDR1 is MNHEY and CDR2 SVGAGI. Written as DNA, the CDR3 is TGTGCCAGCAGTTGGGGTATAGGGGCTGGAAACACCATATATTTT. Its protein product is CASSWGIGAGNTIYF.

The V gene is TRBV6-5, the J gene TRBJ2-7, with D unclear. The germline gives CDR1 MNHEY, CDR2 SVGAGI. The V end lost 6 bases, the J end lost 1 base, and 13 bases lay between the germline ends. The CDR3 is 14 amino acids. CDR3 nucleotide sequence: TGTGCCAGCAGCCCCAGGTTCCTATCCTACGAGCAGTACTTC. Translation: CASSPRFLSYEQYF.

V usage is TRBV11-2 and J usage is TRBJ2-7; D ambiguous. Trimming removed 6 bases at V and 3 bases at J, with 15 bases between. Germline V gene sequence: CDR1 SGHAT, CDR2 FQNNGV. The CDR3 totals 14 residues. The CDR3 DNA reads TGTGCCAGCAGGACCCGCGGTACAATCTACGAGCAGTACTTC. Residues: CASRTRGTIYEQYF. Using reference TRBV11-2 and TRBJ2-7 for the parts outside the CDR3, the full variable domain is EAGVAQSPRYKIIEKRQSVAFWCNPISGHATLYWYQQILGQGPKLLIQFQNNGVVDDSQLPKDRFSAERLKGVDSTLKIQPAKLEDSAVYLCASRTRGTIYEQYFGPGTRLTVT.

This clone appeared once. The rearrangement uses TRBV11-2 and TRBJ2-7; weak D call: TRBD1 (6 bases). V shed 6 bases and J shed 9 bases, with 12 bases lying between them. CDR3 length equals 11 residues. Per germline, CDR1 SGHAT and CDR2 FQNNGV. CDR3: CASSSSGVQYF. Here the CDR3 DNA reads TGTGCCAGCAGTTCCTCAGGGGTGCAGTACTTC.

The chain has TRBV27 and TRBJ2-5; 8 nucleotides align to TRBD1. Gene TRBJ2-7 matches the end of the DNA better, so the J call may be wrong. Germline V CDR1 and CDR2: MNHEY, SMNVEV (reference sequence). The CDR3 totals 15 residues. CDR3 in amino acids: CASSFLGTGGYEQYF. CDR3 DNA sequence: TGTGCCAGCAGTTTTCTCGGGACAGGAGGCTACGAGCAGTACTTC.

There are a few counts of this clone. V is TRBV6-5 and J is TRBJ2-1; D possibly corresponds to TRBD1 (6 bases). V was trimmed by 6 bases and J by 4 bases, leaving 13 bases between them. Germline V gene lookup returns CDR1 MNHEY and CDR2 SVGAGI. This CDR3 comprises 14 residues. In DNA form, the CDR3 reads TGTGCCAGCAGGCACCGGGACACGTACAATGAGCAGTTCTTC. Its protein is CASRHRDTYNEQFF.

The V call is TRBV27, the J call TRBJ2-7; D remains unclear. The germline V gene has CDR1 MNHEY and CDR2 SMNVEV (reference sequence). The CDR3 runs 14 residues. Trimming removed 2 bases at V and 0 bases at J, with 8 bases between. CDR3: CASSLTFNSYEQYF. The CDR3 region has the DNA TGTGCCAGCAGTTTAACATTTAACTCCTACGAGCAGTACTTC.

Remarks on this clone: In the same sample, other DNA sequences code for this CDR3. The chain employs TRBV19 and TRBJ1-5; 10 nucleotides align to TRBD1. Germline V gene data show CDR1 as LNHDA and CDR2 as SQIVND (reference sequence). This CDR3 region has 14 residues. Unmatched junction bases numbered 2, after V lost 2 bases and J lost 7 bases. For the CDR3, the DNA is TGTGCCAGTAGTATACGGGACAGGGGCCAGCCCCAGCATTTT. Translated, it gives CASSIRDRGQPQHF.

The rearrangement uses TRBV10-2 and TRBJ2-2; 8 positions match TRBD1. CDR3 length: 16 amino acids. V was clipped by 0 bases and J by 5 bases; unmatched bases: 5. Germline V CDR1 and CDR2: WSHSY, SAAADI. The CDR3 sequence is CASSESGQGGTGELFF. CDR3 in DNA: TGCGCCAGCAGTGAGTCAGGACAGGGTGGTACCGGGGAGCTGTTTTTT.

This chain uses TRBV7-2 with TRBJ2-1, with TRBD2 identical over 7 bases. The CDR3 covers 17 residues. J was trimmed by 2 bases and V by 5 bases; bases with no gene match: 12. Per the germline V gene, CDR1 is SGHTA and CDR2 is FQGNSA. CDR3 residues: CASSPPGREWTYNEQFF. CDR3 nucleotide sequence: TGTGCCAGCAGCCCACCGGGGCGGGAGTGGACCTACAATGAGCAGTTCTTC.

This clone was observed a single time. This chain uses TRBV28 with TRBJ2-7; 9 positions agree with TRBD1. Per germline, CDR1 MDHEN and CDR2 SYDVKM. The CDR3 spans 14 residues. The V and J ends lost 5 bases and 5 bases, in that order; junction bases with no gene match: 7. As DNA, the CDR3 is TGTGCCAGCAGTGACAGGGGGAACTTCCACGAGCAGTACTTC. Translated, it gives CASSDRGNFHEQYF.

This clone was recorded a few times. The V call is TRBV7-9, the J call TRBJ2-1, with a weak D call TRBD1 (6 bases). CDR3 size: 17 residues. Germline CDR1 is SEHNR and CDR2 is FQNEAQ (reference sequence). The ends were cut back, 6 bases at V and 0 bases at J, with 18 bases in the middle. The CDR3 loop is CASSPNFLQGSYNEQFF. Here the CDR3 DNA reads TGTGCCAGCAGTCCGAATTTTTTACAGGGCTCCTACAATGAGCAGTTCTTC.

The V and J genes are TRBV28 and TRBJ2-3; possible D gene TRBD1, 5 bases. Trimming shortened V by 3 bases and J by 3 bases, and 13 bases separated the two germline ends. This CDR3 is 15 amino acids long. The germline V gene encodes CDR1 MDHEN and CDR2 SYDVKM. CDR3 DNA sequence: TGTGCCAGCAGTTTTAGACAGTTTTTGACAGATACGCAGTATTTT. Amino acid sequence: CASSFRQFLTDTQYF.